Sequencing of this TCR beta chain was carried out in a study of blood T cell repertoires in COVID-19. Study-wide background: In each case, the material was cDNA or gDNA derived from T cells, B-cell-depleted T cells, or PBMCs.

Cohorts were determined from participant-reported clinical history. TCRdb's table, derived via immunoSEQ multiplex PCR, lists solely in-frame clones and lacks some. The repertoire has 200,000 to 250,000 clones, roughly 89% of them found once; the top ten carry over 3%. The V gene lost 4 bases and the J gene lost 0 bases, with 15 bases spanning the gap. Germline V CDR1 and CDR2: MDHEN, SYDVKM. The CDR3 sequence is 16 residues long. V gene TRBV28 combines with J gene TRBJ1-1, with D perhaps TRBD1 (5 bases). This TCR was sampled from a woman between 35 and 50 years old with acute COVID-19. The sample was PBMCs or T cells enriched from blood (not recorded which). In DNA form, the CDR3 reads TGTGCCAGCAGTTCACCATTGGACACCTTGAACACTGAAGCTTTCTTT. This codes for CASSSPLDTLNTEAFF.